The clone carrying this TCR beta chain has only a few counts. The sample comes from a study of cytomegalovirus exposure and HLA in healthy donors. CDR3 length: 15 residues. Germline assignment: CDR1 MNHEY and CDR2 SVGAGI. V lost 7 bases, J lost 0 bases, and 2 bases stayed unmatched. With 60 Vbeta and 13 Jbeta primers, the PCR was carried out. Sequenced by immunoSEQ multiplex PCR; TCRdb stores in-frame clones only, minus some. The sample has around 100,000 clones; 60% to 85% are singletons. The rearrangement joins TRBV6-5 to TRBJ2-2, with TRBD2 matching 10 bases. This sequence originates from a man in his forties or fifties in good health and CMV-seropositive. The specimen was PBMCs. The CDR3 loop reads CASILAGANTGELFF. CDR3 DNA: TGTGCCAGCATTCTAGCGGGAGCGAACACCGGGGAGCTGTTTTTT.